These T cell receptor beta chains were read from a single sample in a study of blood T cell repertoires in COVID-19. Assay used: immunoSEQ multiplex PCR; TCRdb lists only in-frame clones, some missing. Here the sample spans 150,000 or so clones, approximately 87% being singletons. The sample was peripheral blood. The source is an elderly man with acute or convalescent COVID-19. CDR3s include the opening cysteine and the closing phenylalanine or tryptophan. Fields, in order: clone size, D gene, J gene, V gene, CDR3 protein, CDR3 DNA. A D gene is named only where the DNA matches it firmly. Size values are once, few and many counts, or a class for expanded clones, and some rows have none.

abundance: .
d_gene: TRBD2
j_gene: TRBJ2-2
v_gene: TRBV18
CDR3aa: CASSHETSGTTNTGELFF
CDR3nt: TGTGCCAGCTCACACGAGACTAGCGGGACAACGAACACCGGGGAGCTGTTTTTT

abundance: .
d_gene: .
j_gene: TRBJ1-5
v_gene: TRBV21-1
CDR3aa: CASSQGGTGGNKGSNQPQHF
CDR3nt: TGTGCCAGCAGCCAGGGGGGGACAGGGGGCAATAAGGGTAGCAATCAGCCCCAGCATTTT

abundance: once
d_gene: TRBD1
j_gene: TRBJ1-4
v_gene: TRBV28
CDR3aa: CASSLPGQGNEKLFF
CDR3nt: TGTGCCAGCAGCCTTCCGGGACAGGGTAATGAAAAACTGTTTTTT

abundance: .
d_gene: .
j_gene: TRBJ2-1
v_gene: TRBV28
CDR3aa: CATRWATRYNEQFF
CDR3nt: TGTGCCACCCGCTGGGCGACACGCTACAATGAGCAGTTCTTC

abundance: .
d_gene: TRBD2
j_gene: TRBJ2-7
v_gene: TRBV6-1
CDR3aa: CASRYGLAGNYEQYF
CDR3nt: TGTGCCAGCAGGTATGGACTAGCGGGGAACTACGAGCAGTACTTC

abundance: .
d_gene: TRBD2
j_gene: TRBJ2-5
v_gene: TRBV3-1/TRBV3-2
CDR3aa: CASGLAGAETQYF
CDR3nt: TGTGCCAGCGGACTAGCGGGAGCGGAGACCCAGTACTTC

abundance: .
d_gene: .
j_gene: TRBJ2-5
v_gene: TRBV2
CDR3aa: CASSVGWQETQYF
CDR3nt: TGTGCCAGCAGTGTGGGCTGGCAAGAGACCCAGTACTTC

abundance: .
d_gene: TRBD2
j_gene: TRBJ2-3
v_gene: TRBV7-2
CDR3aa: CASSRTSAVWDTQYF
CDR3nt: TGTGCCAGCAGCAGGACTAGCGCGGTATGGGATACGCAGTATTTT

abundance: once
d_gene: TRBD1
j_gene: TRBJ1-2
v_gene: TRBV6-5
CDR3aa: CASRPTGGRSYGYTF
CDR3nt: TGTGCCAGCAGGCCAACAGGGGGGCGGAGTTATGGCTACACCTTC

abundance: .
d_gene: .
j_gene: TRBJ1-3
v_gene: TRBV6-5
CDR3aa: CASSRGTLGNTIYF
CDR3nt: TGTGCCAGCAGTAGAGGAACTCTGGGAAACACCATATATTTT

abundance: .
d_gene: .
j_gene: TRBJ2-1
v_gene: TRBV5-1
CDR3aa: CASSPGQNRDEQFF
CDR3nt: TGCGCCAGCAGCCCTGGACAGAATCGGGATGAGCAGTTCTTC

abundance: .
d_gene: TRBD1
j_gene: TRBJ1-2
v_gene: TRBV9
CDR3aa: CASSGGGDNYGYTF
CDR3nt: TGTGCCAGCAGCGGAGGGGGCGATAACTATGGCTACACCTTC

abundance: .
d_gene: .
j_gene: TRBJ1-4
v_gene: TRBV7-8
CDR3aa: CASSFGSPNEKLFF
CDR3nt: TGTGCCAGCAGCTTCGGGTCTCCTAATGAAAAACTGTTTTTT

abundance: .
d_gene: .
j_gene: TRBJ1-2
v_gene: TRBV7-9
CDR3aa: CASSRRDNWDYGYTF
CDR3nt: TGTGCCAGCAGTCGACGGGACAATTGGGACTATGGCTACACCTTC

abundance: few
d_gene: .
j_gene: TRBJ1-2
v_gene: TRBV5-1
CDR3aa: CASSFRGDNYGYTF
CDR3nt: TGCGCCAGCAGCTTCAGGGGCGATAACTATGGCTACACCTTC

abundance: .
d_gene: .
j_gene: TRBJ2-4
v_gene: TRBV7-2
CDR3aa: CASSSVLGAGNIQYF
CDR3nt: TGTGCCAGCAGCTCCGTTTTGGGGGCGGGAAACATTCAGTACTTC

abundance: .
d_gene: .
j_gene: TRBJ2-5
v_gene: TRBV5-1
CDR3aa: CASSLGHSPETQYF
CDR3nt: TGCGCCAGCAGCTTGGGACATTCCCCAGAGACCCAGTACTTC

abundance: few
d_gene: TRBD2
j_gene: TRBJ2-1
v_gene: TRBV5-1
CDR3aa: CASSLGTSGDNEQFF
CDR3nt: TGCGCCAGCAGCTTGGGGACTAGCGGGGACAATGAGCAGTTCTTC

abundance: .
d_gene: .
j_gene: TRBJ1-1
v_gene: TRBV18
CDR3aa: CASSPRTNLNTEAFF
CDR3nt: TGTGCCAGCTCACCTCGGACAAACTTGAACACTGAAGCTTTCTTT

abundance: .
d_gene: TRBD1
j_gene: TRBJ2-2
v_gene: TRBV10-3
CDR3aa: CAISLPARTGGTGELFF
CDR3nt: TGTGCCATCAGTCTCCCGGCGCGGACAGGGGGCACCGGGGAGCTGTTTTTT

abundance: .
d_gene: .
j_gene: TRBJ1-3
v_gene: TRBV3-1/TRBV3-2
CDR3aa: CASSPQEGRAFNTIYF
CDR3nt: TGTGCCAGCAGCCCCCAGGAGGGCAGGGCTTTCAACACCATATATTTT

abundance: .
d_gene: .
j_gene: TRBJ1-4
v_gene: TRBV7-2
CDR3aa: CASSTGVSNGEKLFF
CDR3nt: TGTGCCAGCAGCACCGGGGTCTCAAACGGGGAAAAACTGTTTTTT

abundance: .
d_gene: .
j_gene: TRBJ1-1
v_gene: TRBV11-2
CDR3aa: CASSLGSSVGTEAFF
CDR3nt: TGTGCCAGCAGCTTAGGGTCCAGCGTTGGTACTGAAGCTTTCTTT

abundance: once
d_gene: .
j_gene: TRBJ2-5
v_gene: TRBV5-4
CDR3aa: CASSTTRETQYF
CDR3nt: TGTGCCAGCAGCACGACTCGAGAGACCCAGTACTTC

abundance: .
d_gene: TRBD2
j_gene: TRBJ2-5
v_gene: TRBV20-1
CDR3aa: CSASPLTSGGQTQYF
CDR3nt: TGCAGTGCTAGTCCTTTGACTAGCGGGGGGCAGACCCAGTACTTC

abundance: .
d_gene: TRBD1
j_gene: TRBJ1-1
v_gene: TRBV19
CDR3aa: CATSGTVNTEAFF
CDR3nt: TGTGCCACATCCGGGACAGTGAACACTGAAGCTTTCTTT

abundance: .
d_gene: .
j_gene: TRBJ1-2
v_gene: TRBV18
CDR3aa: CASSPEATGFSRGYTF
CDR3nt: TGTGCCAGCTCACCAGAAGCAACAGGGTTTTCTCGGGGCTACACCTTC

abundance: .
d_gene: .
j_gene: TRBJ2-1
v_gene: TRBV12-3/TRBV12-4
CDR3aa: CASSLTGYSEQFF
CDR3nt: TGTGCCAGCAGCCTAACAGGGTATAGTGAGCAGTTCTTC

abundance: .
d_gene: TRBD2
j_gene: TRBJ2-7
v_gene: TRBV7-9
CDR3aa: CASSSQRAGDIFEQYF
CDR3nt: TGTGCCAGCAGCTCCCAACGAGCGGGGGATATCTTCGAGCAGTACTTC

abundance: .
d_gene: TRBD1
j_gene: TRBJ1-1
v_gene: TRBV5-1
CDR3aa: CASSREDRGPNTEAFF
CDR3nt: TGCGCCAGCAGCAGAGAGGACAGGGGGCCGAACACTGAAGCTTTCTTT

abundance: .
d_gene: .
j_gene: TRBJ1-2
v_gene: TRBV5-1
CDR3aa: CASSLDSSNYGYTF
CDR3nt: TGCGCCAGCAGCTTGGACAGCTCTAACTATGGCTACACCTTC

abundance: once
d_gene: TRBD1
j_gene: TRBJ2-1
v_gene: TRBV4-1
CDR3aa: CASSRLKDRGTGEQFF
CDR3nt: TGCGCCAGCAGCCGTCTGAAGGACAGGGGGACCGGTGAGCAGTTCTTC

abundance: .
d_gene: TRBD1
j_gene: TRBJ1-5
v_gene: TRBV28
CDR3aa: CASGRQGVGNQPQHF
CDR3nt: TGTGCCAGCGGCCGACAGGGGGTAGGCAATCAGCCCCAGCATTTT

abundance: .
d_gene: TRBD1
j_gene: TRBJ2-3
v_gene: TRBV19
CDR3aa: CASSTVGTVTDTQYF
CDR3nt: TGTGCCAGTAGTACGGTGGGGACAGTGACAGATACGCAGTATTTT

abundance: .
d_gene: .
j_gene: TRBJ1-1
v_gene: TRBV13
CDR3aa: CASSRGWRGAEAFF
CDR3nt: TGTGCCAGCAGCAGGGGTTGGCGTGGGGCTGAAGCTTTCTTT

abundance: .
d_gene: TRBD1
j_gene: TRBJ1-1
v_gene: TRBV5-1
CDR3aa: CASSSGQGDLEAFF
CDR3nt: TGCGCCAGCAGCTCGGGACAGGGGGATCTTGAAGCTTTCTTT

abundance: .
d_gene: .
j_gene: TRBJ1-1
v_gene: TRBV5-4
CDR3aa: CASSADYTANTEAFF
CDR3nt: TGTGCCAGCAGCGCGGACTATACGGCGAACACTGAAGCTTTCTTT

abundance: .
d_gene: .
j_gene: TRBJ2-2
v_gene: TRBV6-5
CDR3aa: CASSYSYGDTGELFF
CDR3nt: TGTGCCAGCAGTTACTCTTACGGTGACACCGGGGAGCTGTTTTTT

abundance: .
d_gene: TRBD1
j_gene: TRBJ2-5
v_gene: TRBV18
CDR3aa: CASCRQGGQETQYF
CDR3nt: TGTGCCAGTTGTCGACAGGGGGGACAAGAGACCCAGTACTTC

abundance: .
d_gene: .
j_gene: TRBJ2-3
v_gene: TRBV3-1/TRBV3-2
CDR3aa: CASSQDRAGTQYF
CDR3nt: TGTGCCAGCAGCCAAGATCGGGCGGGTACGCAGTATTTT

abundance: once
d_gene: TRBD1
j_gene: TRBJ2-7
v_gene: TRBV7-8
CDR3aa: CASTWGTGSPYEQYF
CDR3nt: TGTGCCAGCACTTGGGGGACAGGGTCTCCCTACGAGCAGTACTTC

abundance: .
d_gene: .
j_gene: TRBJ1-2
v_gene: TRBV10-3
CDR3aa: CAISESYWAVTF
CDR3nt: TGTGCCATCAGTGAGTCGTATTGGGCCGTGACCTTC

abundance: .
d_gene: TRBD2
j_gene: TRBJ2-4
v_gene: TRBV19
CDR3aa: CASSNHGRGDKNIQYF
CDR3nt: TGTGCCAGTAGCAACCATGGGCGGGGGGATAAAAACATTCAGTACTTC

abundance: once
d_gene: .
j_gene: TRBJ2-7
v_gene: TRBV6-6
CDR3aa: CATLGAASYEQYF
CDR3nt: TGTGCCACCCTAGGGGCCGCGTCCTACGAGCAGTACTTC

abundance: few
d_gene: TRBD1
j_gene: TRBJ1-1
v_gene: TRBV3-1/TRBV3-2
CDR3aa: CASSFNRGHTEAFF
CDR3nt: TGTGCCAGCAGCTTTAACAGGGGACACACTGAAGCTTTCTTT

abundance: few
d_gene: TRBD1
j_gene: TRBJ1-1
v_gene: TRBV29-1
CDR3aa: CSAKEGTGNTEAFF
CDR3nt: TGCAGCGCCAAAGAGGGGACAGGGAACACTGAAGCTTTCTTT

abundance: .
d_gene: .
j_gene: TRBJ1-6
v_gene: TRBV5-5
CDR3aa: CASSLVIWPRGNSPLHF
CDR3nt: TGTGCCAGCAGCTTGGTCATTTGGCCTAGGGGCAATTCACCCCTCCACTTT

abundance: .
d_gene: TRBD1
j_gene: TRBJ2-5
v_gene: TRBV5-1
CDR3aa: CASSLARVTGGETQYF
CDR3nt: TGCGCCAGCAGCTTGGCGAGGGTGACAGGGGGCGAGACCCAGTACTTC

abundance: .
d_gene: TRBD2
j_gene: TRBJ2-7
v_gene: TRBV5-1
CDR3aa: CASSLGTSGRVPYEQYF
CDR3nt: TGCGCCAGCAGCCTCGGGACTAGCGGGAGAGTTCCCTACGAGCAGTACTTC

abundance: .
d_gene: TRBD2
j_gene: TRBJ2-1
v_gene: TRBV5-1
CDR3aa: CASSLSSGSFEQFF
CDR3nt: TGCGCCAGCAGCTTGTCTAGCGGGAGTTTTGAGCAGTTCTTC

abundance: once
d_gene: .
j_gene: TRBJ1-1
v_gene: TRBV5-1
CDR3aa: CASSLGVTLEAFF
CDR3nt: TGCGCCAGCAGCTTGGGGGTGACATTGGAAGCTTTCTTT

abundance: .
d_gene: TRBD2
j_gene: TRBJ2-5
v_gene: TRBV7-9
CDR3aa: CASSLGLASGETQYF
CDR3nt: TGTGCCAGCAGCTTAGGCTTGGCTAGCGGGGAGACCCAGTACTTC

abundance: .
d_gene: TRBD2
j_gene: TRBJ2-1
v_gene: TRBV19
CDR3aa: CASSILAGGISYNEQFF
CDR3nt: TGTGCCAGTAGTATACTAGCGGGGGGCATCTCCTACAATGAGCAGTTCTTC

abundance: once
d_gene: TRBD2
j_gene: TRBJ2-3
v_gene: TRBV10-3
CDR3aa: CAIGKVAGGMTDTQYF
CDR3nt: TGTGCCATCGGAAAGGTTGCGGGGGGGATGACAGATACGCAGTATTTT

abundance: .
d_gene: TRBD1
j_gene: TRBJ1-2
v_gene: TRBV19
CDR3aa: CASSIDTGAAYYGYTF
CDR3nt: TGTGCCAGTAGTATAGATACAGGGGCTGCGTACTATGGCTACACCTTC

abundance: .
d_gene: TRBD1
j_gene: TRBJ2-7
v_gene: TRBV9
CDR3aa: CASSVSGQDYEQYF
CDR3nt: TGTGCCAGCAGCGTATCGGGACAGGACTACGAGCAGTACTTC

abundance: .
d_gene: .
j_gene: TRBJ1-5
v_gene: TRBV28
CDR3aa: CASSTIKGLVSNQPQHF
CDR3nt: TGTGCCAGCAGTACGATTAAAGGACTCGTTAGCAATCAGCCCCAGCATTTT

abundance: .
d_gene: TRBD1
j_gene: TRBJ2-5
v_gene: TRBV2
CDR3aa: CASRRQGAYQETQYF
CDR3nt: TGTGCCAGCAGGAGACAGGGCGCGTACCAAGAGACCCAGTACTTC

abundance: .
d_gene: TRBD1
j_gene: TRBJ1-5
v_gene: TRBV7-8
CDR3aa: CASSLAHRGNQPQHF
CDR3nt: TGTGCCAGCAGCTTAGCCCACAGGGGGAATCAGCCCCAGCATTTT

abundance: .
d_gene: .
j_gene: TRBJ1-2
v_gene: TRBV28
CDR3aa: CASIGGPNYGYTF
CDR3nt: TGTGCCAGCATTGGAGGCCCTAACTATGGCTACACCTTC